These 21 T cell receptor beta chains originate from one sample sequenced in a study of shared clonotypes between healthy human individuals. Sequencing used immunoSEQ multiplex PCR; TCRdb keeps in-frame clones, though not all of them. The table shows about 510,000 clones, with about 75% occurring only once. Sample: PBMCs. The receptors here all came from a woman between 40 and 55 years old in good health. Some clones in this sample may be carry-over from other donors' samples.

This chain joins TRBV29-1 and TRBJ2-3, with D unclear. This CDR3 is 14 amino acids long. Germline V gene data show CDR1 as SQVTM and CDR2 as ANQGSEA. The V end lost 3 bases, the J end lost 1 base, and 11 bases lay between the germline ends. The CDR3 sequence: CSVDSPTGTDTQYF. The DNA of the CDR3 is TGCAGCGTTGATTCCCCTACGGGCACAGATACGCAGTATTTT.

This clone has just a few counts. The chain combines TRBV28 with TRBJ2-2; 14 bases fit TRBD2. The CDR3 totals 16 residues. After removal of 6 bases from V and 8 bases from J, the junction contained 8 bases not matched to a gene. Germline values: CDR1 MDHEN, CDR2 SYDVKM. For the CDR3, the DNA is TGTGCCAGCAGCCCGGGACTAGCGGGAGAATTGGGGGAGCTGTTTTTT. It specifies CASSPGLAGELGELFF.

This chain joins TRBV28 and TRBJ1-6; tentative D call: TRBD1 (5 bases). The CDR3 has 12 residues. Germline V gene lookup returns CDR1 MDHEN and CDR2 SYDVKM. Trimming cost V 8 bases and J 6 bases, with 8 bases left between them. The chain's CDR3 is CASEDINSPLHF. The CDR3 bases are TGTGCCAGCGAGGACATTAATTCACCCCTCCACTTT.

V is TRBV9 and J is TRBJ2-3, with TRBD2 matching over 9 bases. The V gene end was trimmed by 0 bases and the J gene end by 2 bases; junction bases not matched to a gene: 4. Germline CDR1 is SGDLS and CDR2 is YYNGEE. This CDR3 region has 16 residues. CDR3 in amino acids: CASSVASGRFTDTQYF. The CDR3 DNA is TGTGCCAGCAGCGTAGCCAGCGGGAGGTTCACAGATACGCAGTATTTT.

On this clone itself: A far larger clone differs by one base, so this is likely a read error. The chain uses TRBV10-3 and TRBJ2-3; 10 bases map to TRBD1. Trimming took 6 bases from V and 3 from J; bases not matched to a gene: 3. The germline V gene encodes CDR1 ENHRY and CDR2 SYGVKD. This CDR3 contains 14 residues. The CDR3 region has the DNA TGTGCCATCAGCGGGACAGGGGCAACAGATACGCAGTATTTT. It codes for CAISGTGATDTQYF.

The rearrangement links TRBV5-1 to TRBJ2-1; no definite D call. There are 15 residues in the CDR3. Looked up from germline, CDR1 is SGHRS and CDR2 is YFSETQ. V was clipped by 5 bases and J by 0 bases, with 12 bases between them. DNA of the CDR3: TGCGCCAGCAGGCCGGTCCTGGGCTCCTACAATGAGCAGTTCTTC. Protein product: CASRPVLGSYNEQFF.

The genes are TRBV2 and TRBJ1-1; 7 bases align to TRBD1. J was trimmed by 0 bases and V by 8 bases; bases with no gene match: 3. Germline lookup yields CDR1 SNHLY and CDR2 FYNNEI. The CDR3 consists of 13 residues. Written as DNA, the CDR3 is TGTGCCAGCCAGGGGGATCTGAACACTGAAGCTTTCTTT. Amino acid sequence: CASQGDLNTEAFF.

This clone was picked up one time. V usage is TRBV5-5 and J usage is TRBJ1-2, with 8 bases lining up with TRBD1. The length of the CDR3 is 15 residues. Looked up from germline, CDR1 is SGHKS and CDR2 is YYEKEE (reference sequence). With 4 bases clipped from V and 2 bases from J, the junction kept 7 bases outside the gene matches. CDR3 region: CASSRPGQVNYGYTF. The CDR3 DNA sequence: TGTGCCAGCAGCAGACCGGGACAGGTAAACTATGGCTACACCTTC.

The CDR3 loop is CASSIRGAGAGELFF. The CDR3 DNA reads as TGTGCCAGTAGTATTCGCGGGGCGGGGGCCGGGGAGCTGTTTTTT. The chain recombines TRBV19 with TRBJ2-2, with 7 bases that match TRBD2. The germline V gene has CDR1 LNHDA and CDR2 SQIVND (reference sequence). V gave up 3 bases and J gave up 6 bases; unmatched junction bases: 7. The CDR3 is 15 residues long.

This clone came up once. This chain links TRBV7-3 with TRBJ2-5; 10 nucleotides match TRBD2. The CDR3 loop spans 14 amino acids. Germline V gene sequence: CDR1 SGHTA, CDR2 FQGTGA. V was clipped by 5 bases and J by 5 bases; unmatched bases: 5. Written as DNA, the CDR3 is TGTGCCAGCAGCCGAGCGGGAGGGCCGGAGACCCAGTACTTC. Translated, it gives CASSRAGGPETQYF. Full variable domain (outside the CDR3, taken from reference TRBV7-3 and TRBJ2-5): GAGVSQTPSNKVTEKGKYVELRCDPISGHTALYWYRQSLGQGPEFLIYFQGTGAADDSGLPNDRFFAVRPEGSVSTLKIQRTERGDSAVYLCASSRAGGPETQYFGPGTRLLVL.

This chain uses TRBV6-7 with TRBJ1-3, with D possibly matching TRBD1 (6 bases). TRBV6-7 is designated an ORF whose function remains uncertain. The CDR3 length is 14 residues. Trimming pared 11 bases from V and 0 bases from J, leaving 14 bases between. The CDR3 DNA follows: TGTGCCGGATATCAGGGGAACTCTGGAAACACCATATATTTT. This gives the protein CAGYQGNSGNTIYF.

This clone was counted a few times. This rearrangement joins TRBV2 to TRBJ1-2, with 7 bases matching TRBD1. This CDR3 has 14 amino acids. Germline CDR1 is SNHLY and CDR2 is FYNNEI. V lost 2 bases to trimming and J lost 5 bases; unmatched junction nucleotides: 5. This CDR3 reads CASSEIGRGYGYTF. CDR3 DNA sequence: TGTGCCAGCAGTGAAATAGGCAGGGGGTATGGCTACACCTTC.

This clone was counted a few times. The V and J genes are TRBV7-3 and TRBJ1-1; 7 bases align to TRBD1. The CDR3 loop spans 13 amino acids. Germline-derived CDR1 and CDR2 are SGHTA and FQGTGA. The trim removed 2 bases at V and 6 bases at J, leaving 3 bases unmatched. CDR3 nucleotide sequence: TGTGCCAGCAGCTTACAGGGGGAATCTGAAGCTTTCTTT. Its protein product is CASSLQGESEAFF. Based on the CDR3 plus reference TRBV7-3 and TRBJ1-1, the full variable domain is GAGVSQTPSNKVTEKGKYVELRCDPISGHTALYWYRQSLGQGPEFLIYFQGTGAADDSGLPNDRFFAVRPEGSVSTLKIQRTERGDSAVYLCASSLQGESEAFFGQGTRLTVV.

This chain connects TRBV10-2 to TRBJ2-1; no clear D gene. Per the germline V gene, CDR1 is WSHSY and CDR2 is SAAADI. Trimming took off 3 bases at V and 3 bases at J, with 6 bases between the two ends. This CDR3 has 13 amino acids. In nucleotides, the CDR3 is TGCGCCAGCAGTGACGACGACTACAATGAGCAGTTCTTC. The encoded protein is CASSDDDYNEQFF.

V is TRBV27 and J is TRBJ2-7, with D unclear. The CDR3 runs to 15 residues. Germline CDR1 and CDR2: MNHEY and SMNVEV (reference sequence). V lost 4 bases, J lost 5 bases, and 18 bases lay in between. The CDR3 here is CASSSLNFGVHEQYF. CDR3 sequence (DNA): TGTGCCAGCAGTTCGCTCAATTTTGGGGTCCACGAGCAGTACTTC.

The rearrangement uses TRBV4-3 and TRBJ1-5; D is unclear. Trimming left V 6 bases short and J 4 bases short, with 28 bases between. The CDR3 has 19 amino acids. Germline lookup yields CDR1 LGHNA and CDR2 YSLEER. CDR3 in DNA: TGCGCCAGCAGGAACTCGAGTGACCGTTCTTCGGAGTCTAATCAGCCCCAGCATTTT. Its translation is CASRNSSDRSSESNQPQHF.

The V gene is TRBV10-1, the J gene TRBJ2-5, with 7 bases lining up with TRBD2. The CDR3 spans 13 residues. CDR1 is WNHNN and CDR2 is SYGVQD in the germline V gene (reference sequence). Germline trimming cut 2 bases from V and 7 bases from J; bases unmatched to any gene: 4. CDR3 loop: CASSEGPGGTQYF. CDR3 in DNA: TGCGCCAGCAGTGAGGGGCCGGGAGGGACCCAGTACTTC.

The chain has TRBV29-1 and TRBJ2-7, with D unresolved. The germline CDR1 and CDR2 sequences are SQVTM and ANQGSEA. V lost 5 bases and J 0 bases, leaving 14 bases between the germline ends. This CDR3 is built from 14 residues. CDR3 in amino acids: CSVHDRGASYEQYF. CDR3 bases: TGCAGCGTTCACGATAGAGGAGCCTCCTACGAGCAGTACTTC.

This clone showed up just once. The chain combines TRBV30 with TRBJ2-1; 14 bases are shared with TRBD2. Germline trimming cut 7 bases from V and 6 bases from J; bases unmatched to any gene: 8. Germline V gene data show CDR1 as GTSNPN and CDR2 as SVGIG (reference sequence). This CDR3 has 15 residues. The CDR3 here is CASRLAGGMGNEQFF. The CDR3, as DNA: TGTGCCTCGAGACTAGCGGGAGGGATGGGCAATGAGCAGTTCTTC.

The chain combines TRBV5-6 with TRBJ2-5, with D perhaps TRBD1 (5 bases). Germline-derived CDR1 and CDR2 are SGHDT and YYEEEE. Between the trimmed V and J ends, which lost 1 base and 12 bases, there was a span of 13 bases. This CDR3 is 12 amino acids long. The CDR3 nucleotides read TGTGCCAGCAGCTTGACAGGACACTTGGAGTACTTC. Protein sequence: CASSLTGHLEYF. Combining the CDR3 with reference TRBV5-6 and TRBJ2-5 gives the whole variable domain DAGVTQSPTHLIKTRGQQVTLRCSPKSGHDTVSWYQQALGQGPQFIFQYYEEEERQRGNFPDRFSGHQFPNYSSELNVNALLLGDSALYLCASSLTGHLEYFGPGTRLLVL.

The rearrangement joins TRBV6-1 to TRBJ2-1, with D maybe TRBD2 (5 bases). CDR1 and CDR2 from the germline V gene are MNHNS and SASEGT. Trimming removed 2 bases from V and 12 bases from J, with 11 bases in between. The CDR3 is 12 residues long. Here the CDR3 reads CASSEMRVGQFF. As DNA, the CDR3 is TGTGCCAGCAGTGAAATGCGGGTGGGGCAGTTCTTC.